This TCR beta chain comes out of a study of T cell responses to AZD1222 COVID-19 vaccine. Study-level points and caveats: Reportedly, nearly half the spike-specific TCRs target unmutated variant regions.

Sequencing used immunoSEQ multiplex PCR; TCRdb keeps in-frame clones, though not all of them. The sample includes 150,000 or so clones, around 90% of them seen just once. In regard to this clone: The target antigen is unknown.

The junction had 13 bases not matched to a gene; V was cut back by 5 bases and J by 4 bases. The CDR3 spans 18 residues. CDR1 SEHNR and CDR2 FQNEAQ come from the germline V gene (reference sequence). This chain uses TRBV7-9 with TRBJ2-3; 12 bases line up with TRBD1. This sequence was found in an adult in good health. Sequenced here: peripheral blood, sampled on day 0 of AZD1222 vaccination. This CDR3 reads CASSRRDRGPPTPDTQYF. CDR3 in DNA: TGTGCCAGCAGCCGCCGGGACAGGGGGCCCCCCACCCCAGATACGCAGTATTTT.